Listed here are 27 T cell receptor beta chains from one sample, sequenced in a study of T cells in Graves' hyperthyroidism and ophthalmopathy. Authors of the study amplified TCR beta CDR3 regions from RNA transcripts. When the TCR CDR3 underwent first-round RT-PCR, the HTBI primer set was used. TCRdb re-derived calls from the multiplex PCR reads in MiXCR, one entry per CDR3 protein. Among 650,000 to 850,000 distinct CDR3 sequences, approximately 19% were seen once, and the ten largest hold approximately 16%. The sample taken for sequencing was blood. The source of these receptors is a woman between 50 and 59 years old with Graves' hyperthyroidism that later progressed to Graves' ophthalmopathy.

This clonotype showed up just a few times. The chain combines TRBV7-8 with TRBJ1-2, with 10 positions matching TRBD1. The CDR3 runs 19 residues. Germline CDR1 is SGHVS and CDR2 is FQNEAQ. The ends lost 1 base at V and 4 bases at J; junction bases unmatched: 15. CDR3 sequence: CASSLVEPGTGVNFYGYTF. CDR3 sequence (DNA): TGTGCCAGCAGCTTAGTGGAGCCCGGGACAGGGGTTAATTTCTATGGCTACACCTTC.

Remarks on this clonotype: This may come from a read error, since a much larger clone is one base off. The J gene is TRBJ1-6, the V gene TRBV3-1; D perhaps matches TRBD1 (5 bases). The CDR3 spans 14 residues. Germline CDR1 and CDR2: LGHDT and YNNKEL (reference sequence). The V and J ends lost 4 bases and 10 bases respectively, with 14 bases between them. In DNA form, the CDR3 reads TGTGCCAGCAGCCGGGACTGGGGAGGGTCACCCCTCCACTTT. It is translated as CASSRDWGGSPLHF. The variable domain in full, with the rest retrieved from reference TRBV3-1 and TRBJ1-6, is DTAVSQTPKYLVTQMGNDKSIKCEQNLGHDTMYWYKQDSKKFLKIMFSYNNKELIINETVPNRFSPKSPDKAHLNLHINSLELGDSAVYFCASSRDWGGSPLHFGNGTRLTVT.

This clonotype was counted at least ten times. The chain couples TRBV11-3 to TRBJ2-5; the match to TRBD1 covers 9 bases. CDR3 length: 15 amino acids. Germline V gives CDR1 SGHNT, CDR2 YENEEA. Trimming removed 4 bases from V and 5 bases from J; junction bases left unmatched: 8. In DNA form, the CDR3 reads TGTGCCAGCAGCTCTAAGACAGGGGGTTTCGAGACCCAGTACTTC. This encodes CASSSKTGGFETQYF.

The chain joins TRBV20-1 to TRBJ1-5; 8 positions agree with TRBD1. This CDR3 is built from 15 residues. Trimming took 5 bases from V and 1 from J; bases not matched to a gene: 7. Per germline, CDR1 DFQATT and CDR2 SNEGSKA (reference sequence). CDR3 sequence reads: CSASWTGSSNQPQHF. In DNA form, the CDR3 reads TGCAGTGCTTCCTGGACAGGGAGCAGCAATCAGCCCCAGCATTTT.

About this clonotype itself: Mismatch with germline at one junction end may stem from a read error. The V and J genes are TRBV3-1 and TRBJ2-4, with D possibly TRBD1 on 6 matching bases. Germline CDR1 LGHDT, CDR2 YNNKEL (reference sequence). This CDR3 has 17 amino acids. The CDR3 bases are TGTGCCGGCAGCCAAGCTGGACAGTCCTTAGCCAAAAACATTCAGTACTTC. As protein: CAGSQAGQSLAKNIQYF.

The genes are TRBV6-1 and TRBJ2-7; no firm D call. The ends were cut back, 3 bases at V and 0 bases at J, with 21 bases in the middle. The CDR3 sequence is 18 residues long. CDR1 and CDR2 from the germline V gene are MNHNS and SASEGT. The CDR3 is CASSERVTPSMVSYEQYF. The CDR3 nucleotides read TGTGCCAGCAGTGAGCGAGTCACCCCGAGCATGGTCTCCTACGAGCAGTACTTC.

About this clonotype itself: The junction departs from germline at one end; a sequencing error may be responsible. The gene calls are TRBV6-1 and TRBJ1-5; D is possibly TRBD1 (5 bases). Looked up from germline, CDR1 is MNHNS and CDR2 is SASEGT. The CDR3 covers 16 residues. The CDR3, as DNA: TGTGCCAGCAGTGAGGCCCAGGGTGGGAGCATTCAGCCCCAGCATTTT. This codes for CASSEAQGGSIQPQHF.

The chain has TRBV6-1 and TRBJ2-7; no clear D. In germline, CDR1 is MNHNS, CDR2 SASEGT. The CDR3 contains 13 residues. The V end lost 3 bases, the J end lost 6 bases, and 12 bases lay between the germline ends. The CDR3 DNA reads as TGTGCCAGCAGTGAGCAGGCCTCTTTCGAGCAGTACTTC. It translates to CASSEQASFEQYF.

With regard to this clonotype: Sequence at one end of the junction differs from germline and may be a read error. The chain recombines TRBV7-3 with TRBJ2-7; D is ambiguous. Germline V gene sequence: CDR1 SGHTA, CDR2 FQGTGA. This CDR3 region has 14 residues. The CDR3 spells CACSLTREHREQYF. CDR3 DNA: TGTGCCTGCAGCTTAACGCGAGAACACCGCGAGCAGTACTTC.

This clonotype was observed a handful of times. The chain carries TRBV18 and TRBJ1-6; D remains ambiguous. The V end was cut by 0 bases, the J end by 8 bases, with 8 bases between. The CDR3 is 14 residues long. The V gene's germline CDR1 is KGHSH and CDR2 LQKENI. DNA for the CDR3: TGTGCCAGCTCACCACCGCTCAGCCATTCACCCCTCCACTTT. Its translation: CASSPPLSHSPLHF.

This clonotype was counted a few times. The rearrangement joins TRBV20-1 to TRBJ2-3, with D perhaps assigned TRBD1 or TRBD2 (6 bases each). Germline-derived CDR1 and CDR2 are DFQATT and SNEGSKA (reference sequence). The V and J ends lost 5 bases and 0 bases respectively, with 15 bases between them. This CDR3 contains 15 residues. The CDR3 here is CSAPVGGLSTDTQYF. The CDR3 nucleotides read TGCAGTGCTCCGGTAGGGGGGTTGAGCACAGATACGCAGTATTTT.

Concerning this clonotype itself: A read error may account for a junction end that differs from germline. This chain joins TRBV20-1 and TRBJ2-2; TRBD2 aligns across 8 bases. Germline V CDR1 and CDR2: DFQATT, SNEGSKA (reference sequence). The CDR3 runs to 16 residues. For the CDR3, the DNA is TGCAATGCTAGGGGGGGACTAGGAACGGCCACCGGGGAGCTGTTTTTT. Residues: CNARGGLGTATGELFF.

This clonotype was seen repeatedly, ten times or more. The CDR3, as DNA: TGTGCCAGCAGCAGCACCGGGGAGCTGTTTTTT. This gives the protein CASSSTGELFF. V usage is TRBV2 and J usage is TRBJ2-2; D not resolved. Per the germline V gene, CDR1 is SNHLY and CDR2 is FYNNEI. With 6 bases removed from V and 4 bases from J, the gap between germline ends came to 3 bases. The CDR3 contains 11 residues.

The chain combines TRBV6-2 or TRBV6-3 with TRBJ2-3; TRBD1 might be the D (5 bases). The CDR3 has 14 amino acids. Per the germline V gene, CDR1 is MNHEY and CDR2 is SVGEGT. V lost 4 bases, J lost 1 base, and 9 bases lay in between. The DNA of the CDR3 is TGTGCCAGCAGTTGGGCCAGGGGCACAGATACGCAGTATTTT. Translated, it gives CASSWARGTDTQYF.

The chain is built from TRBV5-8 and TRBJ2-7; TRBD2 is a possible D gene (5 bases). The CDR3 is made up of 15 amino acids. Trimming took off 1 base at V and 3 bases at J, with 14 bases between the two ends. CDR1 SGHTS and CDR2 YDEGEE come from the germline V gene. The CDR3, as DNA: TGTGCCAGCAGCTTGTTCCGCGGGTCGGGCTACGAGCAGTACTTC. Translated: CASSLFRGSGYEQYF.

This clonotype was recorded many times. V is TRBV29-1 and J is TRBJ2-1; D is perhaps TRBD2 (7 bases). CDR1 and CDR2 from the germline V gene are SQVTM and ANQGSEA. The V and J ends lost 2 bases and 8 bases respectively, with 16 bases between them. The CDR3 covers 14 residues. As DNA, the CDR3 is TGCAGCGTTGAACGCTGGGGGGGCCGAGATGAGCAGTTCTTC. Translating gives CSVERWGGRDEQFF.

The J gene is TRBJ2-2, the V gene TRBV20-1, with 9 bases fitting TRBD2. CDR3 size: 14 residues. CDR1 DFQATT and CDR2 SNEGSKA come from the germline V gene (reference sequence). V was clipped by 5 bases and J by 5 bases; unmatched bases: 6. The CDR3 DNA is TGCAGTGCTCGGCGGGGGGGCGGAACCGGGGAGCTGTTTTTT. It is translated as CSARRGGGTGELFF.

This clonotype was observed many times. This rearrangement joins TRBV11-2 to TRBJ1-1; D is undetermined. The CDR3 runs 14 residues. Germline CDR1 is SGHAT and CDR2 is FQNNGV. V gave up 6 bases and J gave up 3 bases, with 14 bases separating them. The CDR3 loop reads CASSRRGVDTEAFF. CDR3 coding DNA: TGTGCCAGCAGTCGCCGTGGGGTGGACACTGAAGCTTTCTTT.

The chain joins TRBV19 to TRBJ1-4; D gene unclear. Per the germline V gene, CDR1 is LNHDA and CDR2 is SQIVND (reference sequence). CDR3 length: 14 residues. V gave up 4 bases and J gave up 0 bases, with 6 bases separating them. The CDR3 protein is CASSKAATNEKLFF. CDR3 in DNA: TGTGCCAGTAGTAAGGCAGCAACTAATGAAAAACTGTTTTTT.

The chain recombines TRBV20-1 with TRBJ1-4; D unclear. Germline V gene sequence: CDR1 DFQATT, CDR2 SNEGSKA (reference sequence). Trimming took off 2 bases at V and 2 bases at J, with 24 bases between the two ends. CDR3 length: 19 residues. This chain's CDR3 is CSARSMDLDWAVTNEKLFF. For the CDR3, the DNA is TGCAGTGCTAGATCTATGGACCTCGATTGGGCAGTGACTAATGAAAAACTGTTTTTT.

This chain joins TRBV6-5 and TRBJ2-2; D perhaps matches TRBD1 (6 bases). The CDR3 is made up of 15 amino acids. V gave up 4 bases and J gave up 6 bases, with 15 bases separating them. Per the germline V gene, CDR1 is MNHEY and CDR2 is SVGAGI. The CDR3 coding sequence is TGTGCCAGCAGTTTAGGACAGTTGAAGGCCGGGGAGCTGTTTTTT. Its translation is CASSLGQLKAGELFF.

This clonotype was seen many times. V gene TRBV12-3 or TRBV12-4 combines with J gene TRBJ2-2; D is perhaps TRBD2 (5 bases). The V gene lost 6 bases and the J gene lost 3 bases, with 11 bases spanning the gap. The CDR3 contains 14 residues. The CDR3 spells CASSPDSYTGELFF. In DNA form, the CDR3 reads TGTGCCAGCAGCCCGGACTCTTACACCGGGGAGCTGTTTTTT.

The CDR3, as DNA: TGTGCCAGCAGTTACGGGAACAGGGGTAATGAAAAACTGTTTTTT. This sequence encodes CASSYGNRGNEKLFF. The chain combines TRBV6-4 with TRBJ1-4; 7 nucleotides agree with TRBD1. Per germline, CDR1 MRHNA and CDR2 SNTAGT. Trimming at V came to 5 bases and at J to 4 bases, leaving 7 bases not matched to a gene. This CDR3 spans 15 amino acids.

The V and J genes are TRBV7-9 and TRBJ1-2; D possibly corresponds to TRBD1 (5 bases). The CDR3 has 17 amino acids. V gave up 5 bases and J gave up 2 bases, with 21 bases separating them. Germline values: CDR1 SEHNR, CDR2 FQNEAQ (reference sequence). CDR3 residues: CASSIYRDRRRNYGYTF. CDR3 coding DNA: TGTGCCAGCAGCATTTACCGGGACCGGAGAAGGAACTATGGCTACACCTTC.

The CDR3 DNA sequence: TGTGCCCGACATCGCATGAACACTGAAGCTTTCTTT. It yields the protein CARHRMNTEAFF. This chain connects TRBV30 to TRBJ1-1; D is unresolved. Germline V gene sequence: CDR1 GTSNPN, CDR2 SVGIG (reference sequence). The CDR3 contains 12 residues. V was pared by 8 bases and J by 0 bases, with 10 bases between.

This clonotype was seen a handful of times. This chain connects TRBV4-2 to TRBJ1-2; a possible D gene is TRBD1 (6 bases). CDR3 length equals 15 residues. The germline gives CDR1 LGHNA, CDR2 YNFKEQ. V was trimmed by 3 bases and J by 0 bases, leaving 11 bases between them. CDR3 nucleotide sequence: TGTGCCAGCAGCCACAGGACAGATTCTAACTATGGCTACACCTTC. Translation: CASSHRTDSNYGYTF.

The chain links TRBV20-1 to TRBJ2-1, with 11 bases that match TRBD2. The CDR3 length is 14 residues. CDR1 is DFQATT, CDR2 SNEGSKA, per germline (reference sequence). V shed 1 base, J shed 7 bases, and the junction held 3 bases outside the gene matches. Here the CDR3 reads CSARVAGGPNEQFF. The CDR3 DNA reads TGCAGTGCTAGAGTAGCGGGGGGGCCGAATGAGCAGTTCTTC.